The present T cell receptor beta chain was sequenced within a study of T cells in localized non-small cell lung cancer. Study-wide findings and caveats: Because only a single region of the tumor was sequenced, heterogeneity remains possible. There were a median 57 of the top 100 tumor clones appearing in adjacent lung. Prolonged overall survival went with higher T cell density in the blood.

Germline CDR1 reads WSHSY; CDR2 reads SAAADI. Trimming removed 6 bases from V and 7 bases from J, with 21 bases in between. The CDR3 has 15 amino acids. The repertoire was sequenced with immunoSEQ multiplex PCR; TCRdb's copy has only in-frame clones and lacks some. The sample contains under 35,000 clones, 92% of which appear only once. Comment on this clone: Its matching antigen is unknown.

The material sequenced was peripheral blood mononuclear cells, taken before any cancer treatment. This receptor was obtained from a woman aged 35-70 years with stage III lung adenocarcinoma. The chain couples TRBV10-2 to TRBJ1-2; D might be TRBD1 (6 bases). The DNA of the CDR3 is TGCGCCAGCAGCGCGATGGGGACAAAAGTTGCTGGCTACACCTTC. As protein: CASSAMGTKVAGYTF.